The sequence of this TCR beta chain was determined in a study of early stage breast cancer tumors. Overall study: Among around 12 ER+/PR+/HER2- tumors, eight were ductal, four lobular. Study observations and caveats: Functional markers like CD4, CD8 and FOXP3 were missed in bulk sequencing.

The CDR3 sequence is 13 residues long. Germline CDR1 reads SGHNT; CDR2 reads YENEEA. Trimming took off 1 base at V and 7 bases at J, with 9 bases between the two ends. Clones were read by immunoSEQ multiplex PCR, and TCRdb kept only the in-frame ones, dropping some. The sample includes about 36,000 clones, under 80% of them seen just once. This clone was detected only once. Its cognate antigen is unknown. Source material: blood. The sequence was collected from a person in their sixties with breast cancer. This chain connects TRBV11-3 to TRBJ2-3; D remains ambiguous. CDR3 nucleotide sequence: TGTGCCAGCAGCTTAGTGCCGGATAATACGCAGTATTTT. It codes for CASSLVPDNTQYF.